The sequence of this T cell receptor beta chain was determined in a study of blood T cell repertoires in COVID-19. Turning to the study itself: There were acute and convalescent COVID-19 samples, and they came from the United States, Italy and Spain. PBMCs, B-cell-depleted T cells, or T cells provided the cDNA or gDNA that made up the material.

This clone was detected only once. Profiled with immunoSEQ multiplex PCR; TCRdb holds only in-frame clones, not every one. Of under 80,000 clones listed, roughly four fifths are singletons. The sequenced sample was peripheral blood. The receptor was derived from a man between 50 and 59 years old with acute or convalescent COVID-19.

This CDR3 reads CASSQERRNTEAFF. CDR3 nucleotide sequence: TGCGCCAGCAGCCAAGAACGCAGGAACACTGAAGCTTTCTTT. The chain joins TRBV4-3 to TRBJ1-1; D not certain. Germline CDR1 and CDR2: LGHNA and YSLEER. Trimming stripped 0 bases from V and 1 base from J, with 6 bases between. The CDR3 has 14 amino acids.